This entry lists 4 T cell receptor beta chains sequenced from one sample in a study of patients and donors after allogeneic stem cell transplantation. One entry per CDR3 protein results from TCRdb running MiXCR on the RT-PCR reads. The table shows around 150,000 distinct CDR3 sequences, with over 25% occurring only once. Sample: blood, either unsorted or a sorted T cell fraction (not recorded which). The receptors come from a human donor who was either an allogeneic HSCT recipient or a stem cell or donor lymphocyte infusion donor (not recorded which). It is not recorded whose cells these are; they may come from a transplant donor.

Ten or more counts support this clonotype. This rearrangement joins TRBV4-3 to TRBJ1-5, with D perhaps matching TRBD1 (5 bases). The V gene lost 3 bases and the J gene lost 0 bases, with 9 bases spanning the gap. This CDR3 has 15 amino acids. Germline values: CDR1 LGHNA, CDR2 YSLEER. Here the CDR3 DNA reads TGCGCCAGCAGCCAGGGACGGGGTAGCAATCAGCCCCAGCATTTT. This sequence encodes CASSQGRGSNQPQHF.

This clonotype was seen only a few times. The chain couples TRBV7-9 to TRBJ1-1, with 10 bases fitting TRBD1. With V trimmed by 5 bases and J by 3 bases, 3 bases remained unmatched. The CDR3 contains 14 residues. Germline V gene sequence: CDR1 SEHNR, CDR2 FQNEAQ (reference sequence). The CDR3 here is CASSVGQGDTEAFF. The CDR3, as DNA: TGTGCCAGCAGCGTAGGACAGGGGGACACTGAAGCTTTCTTT. The whole variable domain, filled in from reference TRBV7-9 and TRBJ1-1, reads DTGVSQNPRHKITKRGQNVTFRCDPISEHNRLYWYRQTLGQGPEFLTYFQNEAQLEKSRLLSDRFSAERPKGSFSTLEIQRTEQGDSAMYLCASSVGQGDTEAFFGQGTRLTVV.

The chain recombines TRBV4-3 with TRBJ2-7; no clear D. CDR1 and CDR2 from the germline V gene are LGHNA and YSLEER. Trimming shortened V by 2 bases and J by 5 bases, and 10 bases separated the two germline ends. There are 13 residues in the CDR3. CDR3 amino acids: CASSQTARHEQYF. CDR3 in DNA: TGCGCCAGCAGCCAAACAGCTCGCCACGAGCAGTACTTC.

This clonotype has more than one count but fewer than ten. The rearrangement joins TRBV7-2 to TRBJ1-4, with D uncertain. This CDR3 has 17 residues. Germline CDR1 reads SGHTA; CDR2 reads FQGNSA. The V gene lost 5 bases and the J gene lost 0 bases, with 16 bases spanning the gap. The CDR3 coding sequence is TGTGCCAGCAGCCCATTACAAGGACCCGCAACTAATGAAAAACTGTTTTTT. Its translation: CASSPLQGPATNEKLFF.